This T cell receptor (beta chain) was identified during a study of blood T cell repertoires in COVID-19. Study information: T cells, B-cell-depleted T cells, or PBMCs provided the cDNA or gDNA that served as material.

This clone came up a few times. Participants were placed into cohorts based on the clinical history they reported. Cohort 3 donors were reported recovered after two negative PCRs, clearance, or symptom resolution. Original processing notes: Amplification from reference gene primers served as the basis for estimated nucleated cell counts. Repertoires were generated with immunoSEQ multiplex PCR, while TCRdb's copy carries only in-frame clones and drops some. Clone size and V and J calls were adopted from that table, with D and trimming inferred from the DNA. This table has around 160,000 clones, about 80% appearing once. This clonotype was obtained from a man aged 50-59 years who had recovered from COVID-19. The sample comprised PBMCs or T cells enriched from blood (not recorded which).

CDR3: CASSSSTGVRGYTF. Here the CDR3 DNA reads TGTGCCAGCAGCTCCTCGACAGGGGTACGTGGCTACACCTTC. V and J are TRBV7-3 and TRBJ1-2, with 8 bases matching TRBD1. The CDR3 totals 14 residues. The V gene's germline CDR1 is SGHTA and CDR2 FQGTGA. Trimming cost V 4 bases and J 7 bases; bases outside gene matches: 8.